The rows below give T cell receptor beta chains drawn from one sample of a study of cytotoxic CD8 clonotypes in ibrutinib-treated CLL. Sequencing was performed with immunoSEQ multiplex PCR; in TCRdb, only in-frame clones are kept and a portion is missing. Of roughly 51,000 clones in the sample, roughly 50% were seen once. The sample was PBMCs, taken after 12 months of ibrutinib treatment. The source is a human donor with chronic lymphocytic leukemia. Each CDR3 is given with its conserved first and last residue. The D gene is left open where the match is weak. Only part of the rows carry a size: once, few, many, or a class if the clone is expanded.

j_call: TRBJ2-7
v_call: TRBV27
d_call: NA
clone_size: NA
cdr3_nt: TGTGCCAGCAGTTTGTGGGAAAACTACGAGCAGTACTTC
cdr3_aa: CASSLWENYEQYF

j_call: TRBJ2-1
v_call: TRBV27
d_call: TRBD2
clone_size: few
cdr3_nt: TGTGCCAGCAGTTTACTGGCTAGCGGTGACTACAATGAGCAGTTCTTC
cdr3_aa: CASSLLASGDYNEQFF

j_call: TRBJ1-2
v_call: TRBV6-1
d_call: NA
clone_size: NA
cdr3_nt: TGTGCCAGCAGTGAATCTTGGGGGGCTGTAATCTCGTCCGGCTACACCTTC
cdr3_aa: CASSESWGAVISSGYTF

j_call: TRBJ2-7
v_call: TRBV19
d_call: TRBD2
clone_size: many
cdr3_nt: TGTGCCAGTAAGCCACTAGCGGGAGGGCCGGGGGAGCAGTACTTC
cdr3_aa: CASKPLAGGPGEQYF

j_call: TRBJ2-5
v_call: TRBV27
d_call: NA
clone_size: NA
cdr3_nt: TGTGCCAGCAGTCACAGCTTCCAAGAGACCCAGTACTTC
cdr3_aa: CASSHSFQETQYF

j_call: TRBJ1-2
v_call: TRBV2
d_call: NA
clone_size: NA
cdr3_nt: TGTGCCAGCAGTATACCCCTTCCAAACTATGGCTACACCTTC
cdr3_aa: CASSIPLPNYGYTF

j_call: TRBJ2-2
v_call: TRBV4-2
d_call: TRBD2
clone_size: many
cdr3_nt: TGTGCCAGCAGCCAAGGGAGCAGTCGGACTAGCGGGATCTTTGCACCCGGGGAGCTGTTTTTT
cdr3_aa: CASSQGSSRTSGIFAPGELFF

j_call: TRBJ1-6
v_call: TRBV11-3
d_call: NA
clone_size: few
cdr3_nt: TGTGCCAGCAGTCACGGGAATTCACCCCTCCACTTT
cdr3_aa: CASSHGNSPLHF

j_call: TRBJ2-1
v_call: TRBV29-1
d_call: TRBD2
clone_size: NA
cdr3_nt: TGCAGCGTGCAAGGACTAGCGGGAGGGAGCTCCTACAATGAGCAGTTCTTC
cdr3_aa: CSVQGLAGGSSYNEQFF

j_call: TRBJ2-3
v_call: TRBV23-1
d_call: TRBD2
clone_size: few
cdr3_nt: TGCGCCAGCAGTCTCTCTGGGACTAGCGGCAAGGACCCCACAGATACGCAGTATTTT
cdr3_aa: CASSLSGTSGKDPTDTQYF

j_call: TRBJ1-1
v_call: TRBV27
d_call: NA
clone_size: few
cdr3_nt: TGTGCCAGCAGCCCGGTCCCTGAAGCTTTCTTT
cdr3_aa: CASSPVPEAFF

j_call: TRBJ2-1
v_call: TRBV2
d_call: TRBD1
clone_size: NA
cdr3_nt: TGTGCCAGCAGACCGGACAGGGGGTCTTACAATGAGCAGTTCTTC
cdr3_aa: CASRPDRGSYNEQFF

j_call: TRBJ2-3
v_call: TRBV5-1
d_call: NA
clone_size: few
cdr3_nt: TGCGCCAGCGAAGGGGGTAGTAATTTGGATACGCAGTATTTT
cdr3_aa: CASEGGSNLDTQYF

j_call: TRBJ2-2
v_call: TRBV2
d_call: TRBD2
clone_size: few
cdr3_nt: TGTGCCAGCACTGGCGGGAGAACCGGGACCGGGGAGCTGTTTTTT
cdr3_aa: CASTGGRTGTGELFF

j_call: TRBJ1-2
v_call: TRBV6-1
d_call: NA
clone_size: few
cdr3_nt: TGTGCCAGCAGTGGAGCCGGGGCCGGTAACTATGGCTACACCTTC
cdr3_aa: CASSGAGAGNYGYTF

j_call: TRBJ2-5
v_call: TRBV5-1
d_call: NA
clone_size: few
cdr3_nt: TGCGCCAGCAGCTTTCGGACAGATCAAGAGACCCAGTACTTC
cdr3_aa: CASSFRTDQETQYF

j_call: TRBJ2-3
v_call: TRBV11-2
d_call: TRBD2
clone_size: NA
cdr3_nt: TGTGCCAGCAGCTCTGGACTAGCGGGGGACATAAGGTATTTT
cdr3_aa: CASSSGLAGDIRYF

j_call: TRBJ2-6
v_call: TRBV29-1
d_call: NA
clone_size: NA
cdr3_nt: TGCAGCGTTGAATCCCGGGCCCCTTGGAGCTCTGGGGCCAACGTCCTGACTTTC
cdr3_aa: CSVESRAPWSSGANVLTF

j_call: TRBJ1-2
v_call: TRBV5-4
d_call: TRBD1
clone_size: NA
cdr3_nt: TGTGCCAGCAGCTGGGGGACAGGCAACTATGGCTACACCTTC
cdr3_aa: CASSWGTGNYGYTF

j_call: TRBJ2-7
v_call: TRBV18
d_call: NA
clone_size: few
cdr3_nt: TGTGCCAGCTCACCCACCCCGCCAGGTGGCGTCCACGAGCAGTACTTC
cdr3_aa: CASSPTPPGGVHEQYF

j_call: TRBJ1-6
v_call: TRBV28
d_call: TRBD1
clone_size: once
cdr3_nt: TGTGCCAGCAGTTTGGACCCGGGACAGGGTTCACCCCTCCACTTT
cdr3_aa: CASSLDPGQGSPLHF

j_call: TRBJ1-5
v_call: TRBV6-1
d_call: TRBD1
clone_size: NA
cdr3_nt: TGTGCCAGCAGCGACGGACAGGGGAAGGAGCCCCAGCATTTT
cdr3_aa: CASSDGQGKEPQHF

j_call: TRBJ1-1
v_call: TRBV5-4
d_call: TRBD1
clone_size: few
cdr3_nt: TGTGCCAGCAGCTTGGGGGGCAGGGGGCGATCCACTGAAGCTTTCTTT
cdr3_aa: CASSLGGRGRSTEAFF

j_call: TRBJ2-5
v_call: TRBV11-1
d_call: NA
clone_size: NA
cdr3_nt: TGTGCCAGCAGTGACTACAGCACAGGGTTCGGAGAGACCCAGTACTTC
cdr3_aa: CASSDYSTGFGETQYF

j_call: TRBJ2-5
v_call: TRBV28
d_call: NA
clone_size: NA
cdr3_nt: TGTGCCAGCAGTCCTCCTTGGGGGACTCAAGAGACCCAGTACTTC
cdr3_aa: CASSPPWGTQETQYF

j_call: TRBJ2-1
v_call: TRBV30
d_call: TRBD2
clone_size: NA
cdr3_nt: TGTGCCTGGAGTGGTCTCGGACTAGCGGGAGGGGGTTTGGGTTCCGAGCAGTTCTTC
cdr3_aa: CAWSGLGLAGGGLGSEQFF

j_call: TRBJ2-7
v_call: TRBV6-5
d_call: NA
clone_size: NA
cdr3_nt: TGTGCCAGCAGAGGGACTGTTTCCTACGAGCAGTACTTC
cdr3_aa: CASRGTVSYEQYF

j_call: TRBJ2-5
v_call: TRBV5-1
d_call: NA
clone_size: NA
cdr3_nt: TGCGCCAGCAGCTTGGGTCGGATCGGGGAGACCCAGTACTTC
cdr3_aa: CASSLGRIGETQYF

j_call: TRBJ1-2
v_call: TRBV7-5
d_call: NA
clone_size: NA
cdr3_nt: TGTGCCAGCAGCTTAGACGGGAACTATGGCTACACCTTC
cdr3_aa: CASSLDGNYGYTF

j_call: TRBJ2-2
v_call: TRBV28
d_call: TRBD1
clone_size: NA
cdr3_nt: TGTGCCAGCAAAACGACAGGGTGGAACACCGGGGAGCTGTTTTTT
cdr3_aa: CASKTTGWNTGELFF

j_call: TRBJ2-2
v_call: TRBV10-3
d_call: TRBD2
clone_size: once
cdr3_nt: TGTGCCATCAGTGAGATGGGACTAGCGGGAGGTACCGGGGAGCTGTTTTTT
cdr3_aa: CAISEMGLAGGTGELFF

j_call: TRBJ1-6
v_call: TRBV30
d_call: NA
clone_size: NA
cdr3_nt: TGTGCCTGTACTTCGGGGTCACCCCTCCACTTT
cdr3_aa: CACTSGSPLHF

j_call: TRBJ2-3
v_call: TRBV25-1
d_call: NA
clone_size: few
cdr3_nt: TGTGCCAGCAATGGCGGGAATGTAGATACGCAGTATTTT
cdr3_aa: CASNGGNVDTQYF

j_call: TRBJ2-2
v_call: TRBV6-4
d_call: NA
clone_size: NA
cdr3_nt: TGTGCCAGCAGTGAAGGTCGATGGACCGGGGAGCTGTTTTTT
cdr3_aa: CASSEGRWTGELFF

j_call: TRBJ2-7
v_call: TRBV27
d_call: NA
clone_size: few
cdr3_nt: TGTGCCAGCAGTTTATTTACCGGGGGTGGTTCCTACGAGCAGTACTTC
cdr3_aa: CASSLFTGGGSYEQYF

j_call: TRBJ2-5
v_call: TRBV5-6
d_call: TRBD2
clone_size: few
cdr3_nt: TGTGCCAGCAGCTGGGGACTAGAGGTCGAGACCCAGTACTTC
cdr3_aa: CASSWGLEVETQYF